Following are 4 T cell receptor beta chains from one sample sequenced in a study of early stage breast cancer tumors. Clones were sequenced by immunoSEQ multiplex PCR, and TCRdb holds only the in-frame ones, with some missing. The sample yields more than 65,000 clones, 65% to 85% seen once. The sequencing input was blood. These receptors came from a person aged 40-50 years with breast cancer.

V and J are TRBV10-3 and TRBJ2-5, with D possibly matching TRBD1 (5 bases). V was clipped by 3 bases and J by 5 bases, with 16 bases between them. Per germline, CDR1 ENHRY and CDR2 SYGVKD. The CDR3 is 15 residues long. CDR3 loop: CAISENRGRGETQYF. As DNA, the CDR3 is TGTGCCATCAGTGAAAACCGAGGAAGGGGTGAGACCCAGTACTTC.

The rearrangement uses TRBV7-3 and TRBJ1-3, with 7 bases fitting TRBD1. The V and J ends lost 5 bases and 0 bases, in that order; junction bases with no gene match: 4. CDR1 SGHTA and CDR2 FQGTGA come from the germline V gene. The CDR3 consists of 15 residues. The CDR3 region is CASSETGASGNTIYF. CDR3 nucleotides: TGTGCCAGCAGCGAAACAGGGGCCTCTGGAAACACCATATATTTT. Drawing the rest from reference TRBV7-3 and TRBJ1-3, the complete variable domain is GAGVSQTPSNKVTEKGKYVELRCDPISGHTALYWYRQSLGQGPEFLIYFQGTGAADDSGLPNDRFFAVRPEGSVSTLKIQRTERGDSAVYLCASSETGASGNTIYFGEGSWLTVV.

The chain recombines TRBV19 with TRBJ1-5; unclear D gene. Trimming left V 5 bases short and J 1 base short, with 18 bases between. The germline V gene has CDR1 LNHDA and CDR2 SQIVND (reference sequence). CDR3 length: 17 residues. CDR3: CASSPRSVGASNQPQHF. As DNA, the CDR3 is TGTGCCAGTAGTCCTCGCTCGGTGGGCGCGAGCAATCAGCCCCAGCATTTT.

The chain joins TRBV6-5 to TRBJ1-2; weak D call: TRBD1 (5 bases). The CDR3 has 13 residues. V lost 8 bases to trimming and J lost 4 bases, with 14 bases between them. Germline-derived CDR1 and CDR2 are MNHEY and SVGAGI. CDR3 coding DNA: TGTGCCAGCGCCGAGATCGGGGGCTATGGCTACACCTTC. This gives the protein CASAEIGGYGYTF.